This T cell receptor (beta chain) derives from a study of vaccination effects on CD4 cells after COVID-19. Study as a whole: All study participants received two doses of BNT162b2 or mRNA-1273 vaccine. Study observations and caveats: From healthy vaccinees, only 1 of 255 vaccine-induced clones also reacted to common cold coronaviruses. Whether induced by infection or by vaccine, clones showed marked clonal contraction late after vaccination.

Only in-frame clones appear in the TCRdb table, and some are missing; sequencing was by immunoSEQ multiplex PCR. The sample lists about 40,000 clones; around 70% were seen once. Comment on this clone: Its antigen is unidentified.

V lost 6 bases and J lost 0; bases outside the gene matches: 8. In germline, CDR1 is MDHEN, CDR2 SYDVKM. This CDR3 contains 15 residues. Before sequencing, viral peptide pools were used by the ViraFEST assay to expand antigen-specific CD4+ T cells. The culture ran for 10 days, and then CD4+ T cells were isolated. Vaccinees lacked prior SARS-CoV-2 infection and tested negative for nucleocapsid antibodies. Cells had half their medium changed to IL-2 medium on days 3 and 7. The source was CD4+ T cells from PBMCs cultured with SARS-CoV-2 spike peptides, collected before COVID-19 vaccination. The V gene is TRBV28, the J gene TRBJ2-7; 7 nucleotides line up with TRBD1. The source is a human donor who received a COVID-19 vaccine. CDR3 protein: CASSSTGASSYEQYF. DNA of the CDR3: TGTGCCAGCAGCTCTACAGGGGCGAGCTCCTACGAGCAGTACTTC.